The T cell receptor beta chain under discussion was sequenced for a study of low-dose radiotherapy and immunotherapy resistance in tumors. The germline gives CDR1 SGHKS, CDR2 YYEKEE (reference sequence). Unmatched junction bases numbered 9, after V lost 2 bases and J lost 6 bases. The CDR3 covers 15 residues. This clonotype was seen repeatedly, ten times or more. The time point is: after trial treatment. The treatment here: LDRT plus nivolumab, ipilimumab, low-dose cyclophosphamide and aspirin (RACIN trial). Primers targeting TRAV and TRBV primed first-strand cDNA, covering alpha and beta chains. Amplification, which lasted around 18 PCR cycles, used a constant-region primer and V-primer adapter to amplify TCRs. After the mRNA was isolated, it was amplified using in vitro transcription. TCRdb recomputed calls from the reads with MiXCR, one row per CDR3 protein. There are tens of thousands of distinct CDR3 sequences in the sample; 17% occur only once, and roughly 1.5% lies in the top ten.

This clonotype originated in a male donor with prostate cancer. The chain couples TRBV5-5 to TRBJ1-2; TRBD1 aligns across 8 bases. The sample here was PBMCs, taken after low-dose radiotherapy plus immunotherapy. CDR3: CASSFLPGGGDGYTF. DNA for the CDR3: TGTGCCAGCAGCTTCCTCCCAGGGGGCGGCGATGGCTACACCTTC.